Following are 27 T cell receptor beta chains from one sample sequenced in a study of breast tumors, draining lymph nodes, adjacent tissues. Samples came from axillary lymph nodes draining the breast cancer. MiXCR was run by TCRdb on the multiplex PCR reads, yielding one entry per CDR3 protein. The sample shows a few hundred thousand distinct CDR3 sequences, under 40% of them seen only once. Sequenced: axillary lymph node tissue. The receptors derive from a female donor with breast cancer. Some clones in this sample may be carry-over from other donors' samples.

The gene calls are TRBV12-5 and TRBJ1-1; D remains unclear. CDR3 length: 15 residues. From germline, CDR1 is LGHNT and CDR2 FRNRAP. V was cut by 1 base and J by 5 bases, with 14 bases left in between. Written as DNA, the CDR3 is TGTGCTAGTGGTTTGGCCCTAAGAGGTACTACTGAAGCTTTCTTT. It yields the protein CASGLALRGTTEAFF.

V and J are TRBV25-1 and TRBJ2-1; D possibly corresponds to TRBD2 (6 bases). This CDR3 has 17 residues. V lost 8 bases, J lost 1 base, and 21 bases lay in between. Looked up from germline, CDR1 is MGHDK and CDR2 is SYGVNS. Here the CDR3 reads CASSPPGAVTSYNEQFF. The CDR3 nucleotides are TGTGCCAGCTCACCACCGGGAGCGGTAACTTCCTACAATGAGCAGTTCTTC.

The V and J genes are TRBV27 and TRBJ2-5, with TRBD1 identical over 7 bases. CDR1 MNHEY and CDR2 SMNVEV come from the germline V gene (reference sequence). V was clipped by 0 bases and J by 4 bases; unmatched bases: 11. This CDR3 has 17 residues. The CDR3, as DNA: TGTGCCAGCAGTTTATCCAGGGGGTACCCATCTCTAGAGACCCAGTACTTC. Translated: CASSLSRGYPSLETQYF.

About this clonotype itself: One end of the junction varies from germline; a read error may be responsible. This sequence joins TRBV7-7 and TRBJ2-5; D gene unclear. The CDR3 is 11 residues long. The germline V gene encodes CDR1 SSHAT and CDR2 FNYEAQ (reference sequence). The CDR3, as DNA: TGTGCTAGCAGCTTAGGAGTCCAACGTTACTTC. As protein: CASSLGVQRYF.

This clonotype was seen at least ten times. This sequence joins TRBV11-3 and TRBJ2-3; D remains ambiguous. The CDR3 is 14 amino acids. V lost 5 bases and J lost 3, with 12 bases in between. Germline-derived CDR1 and CDR2 are SGHNT and YENEEA. The chain's CDR3 is CASSVVGVTDTQYF. In DNA, the CDR3 is TGTGCCAGCAGCGTCGTTGGGGTAACAGATACGCAGTATTTT. The variable domain in full, completed from reference TRBV11-3 and TRBJ2-3, reads EAGVVQSPRYKIIEKKQPVAFWCNPISGHNTLYWYLQNLGQGPELLIRYENEEAVDDSQLPKDRFSAERLKGVDSTLKIQPAELGDSAVYLCASSVVGVTDTQYFGPGTRLTVL.

This sequence joins TRBV28 and TRBJ1-6; 7 bases are a match to TRBD1. Looked up from germline, CDR1 is MDHEN and CDR2 is SYDVKM. This CDR3 spans 15 amino acids. Trimming took 2 bases from V and 9 from J; bases not matched to a gene: 7. DNA of the CDR3: TGTGCCAGCAGTTTAGGTCGGGCAGGGGGTTCACCCCTCCACTTT. This translates into CASSLGRAGGSPLHF.

This clonotype occurred many times. This chain joins TRBV12-5 and TRBJ2-2, with D perhaps assigned TRBD1 or TRBD2 (5 bases each). Deletions cut 2 bases from V and 4 bases from J, with 14 bases between. The CDR3 contains 16 residues. Looked up from germline, CDR1 is LGHNT and CDR2 is FRNRAP. Here the CDR3 reads CASGLSGTPFTGELFF. CDR3 nucleotides: TGTGCTAGTGGTTTGTCCGGGACCCCCTTCACCGGGGAGCTGTTTTTT.

This clonotype appeared a few times. For the CDR3, the DNA is TGTGCCAGCAGTCACTCGACAGCGAGGGTTCAGCCCCAGCATTTT. Amino acid sequence: CASSHSTARVQPQHF. J is TRBJ1-5 and V is TRBV6-9; D is perhaps TRBD1 (5 bases). This CDR3 has 15 amino acids. V was shortened by 5 bases and J by 6 bases, with 17 bases between the two germline ends. Looked up from germline, CDR1 is MNHGY and CDR2 is SVAAGI.

This clonotype was seen many times. The rearrangement joins TRBV20-1 to TRBJ2-3, with 8 bases identical to TRBD2. This CDR3 is built from 15 residues. Germline CDR1 is DFQATT and CDR2 is SNEGSKA (reference sequence). With 3 bases clipped from V and 2 bases from J, the junction kept 7 bases outside the gene matches. DNA for the CDR3: TGCAGTGCTAGGAGGAGCGGGGGACACACAGATACGCAGTATTTT. Protein: CSARRSGGHTDTQYF.

V usage is TRBV24-1 and J usage is TRBJ2-7, with 7 bases aligning to TRBD1. Germline lookup yields CDR1 KGHDR and CDR2 SFDVKD. V trimming: 5 bases; J trimming: 0 bases; junction bases outside the gene matches: 6. The CDR3 is 15 residues long. The CDR3: CATSARGQTSYEQYF. The CDR3, as DNA: TGTGCCACCAGTGCAAGGGGACAGACCTCCTACGAGCAGTACTTC.

A word on this clonotype: This may be a read error: a much more frequent sequence differs by one nucleotide. The chain employs TRBV7-3 and TRBJ2-2; D unclear. Germline lookup yields CDR1 SGHTA and CDR2 FQGTGA. The CDR3 consists of 12 residues. The CDR3 nucleotides read TGTACCAGCAGCATGGCCGACGGGGAGCTGTTTTTT. Translating gives CTSSMADGELFF.

The CDR3 spells CASSVRTGLGQPQHF. DNA of the CDR3: TGTGCCAGCAGCGTCAGGACAGGGTTGGGACAGCCCCAGCATTTT. The chain links TRBV9 to TRBJ1-5; 8 bases agree with TRBD1. Germline CDR1 is SGDLS and CDR2 is YYNGEE. V lost 2 bases and J lost 7; bases outside the gene matches: 8. The CDR3 extends over 15 amino acids.

The chain is built from TRBV2 and TRBJ2-1, with 7 bases aligning to TRBD1. The germline CDR1 and CDR2 sequences are SNHLY and FYNNEI. CDR3 length: 14 residues. With 8 bases clipped from V and 4 bases from J, the junction kept 8 bases outside the gene matches. DNA of the CDR3: TGTGCCAGCTCTGGGGGACAGTATTACAATGAGCAGTTCTTC. This gives the protein CASSGGQYYNEQFF.

This clonotype has at least ten counts. The J gene is TRBJ2-7, the V gene TRBV7-3; D may be TRBD1 (5 bases). This CDR3 spans 13 amino acids. Looked up from germline, CDR1 is SGHTA and CDR2 is FQGTGA. Trimming left V 4 bases short and J 7 bases short, with 14 bases between. The CDR3 region is CASSSLPSGEQYF. The CDR3 coding sequence is TGTGCCAGCAGCTCCTTACCCTCAGGGGAGCAGTACTTC.

On this clonotype itself: Since no conserved phenylalanine or tryptophan closes the CDR3, a read error is the likely cause. The DNA is omitted, as the CDR3 cannot be located on it reliably, and the CDR3 follows TCRdb's listing. This chain uses TRBV24-1 with TRBJ2-5; the table names TRBD1, a call not compared with the DNA. Including both end residues, the CDR3 is 10 amino acids long. Germline CDR1 KGHDR, CDR2 SFDVKD. CDR3 in amino acids: CATPRGEPDS.

At least ten counts were recorded for this clonotype. The chain combines TRBV2 with TRBJ2-5; 11 nucleotides match TRBD2. The V and J ends lost 4 bases and 1 base, in that order; junction bases with no gene match: 5. The germline V gene has CDR1 SNHLY and CDR2 FYNNEI. This CDR3 contains 16 residues. CDR3 protein: CASSVDGTSGQETQYF. The CDR3 nucleotides are TGTGCCAGCAGTGTAGATGGGACTAGCGGCCAAGAGACCCAGTACTTC.

The table lists this clonotype with a few counts. The chain uses TRBV12-3 or TRBV12-4 and TRBJ2-1; D might be TRBD1 or TRBD2, each matching 5 bases. The length of the CDR3 is 16 residues. The V end was cut by 0 bases, the J end by 4 bases, with 13 bases between. CDR3 region: CASSLARGKGYNEQFF. DNA of the CDR3: TGTGCCAGCAGTTTAGCGCGAGGGAAGGGGTACAATGAGCAGTTCTTC.

This clonotype has a count of ten or more. J is TRBJ1-4 and V is TRBV20-1, with D possibly TRBD1 on 5 matching bases. The V and J ends lost 0 bases and 6 bases respectively, with 14 bases between them. Germline V gene lookup returns CDR1 DFQATT and CDR2 SNEGSKA (reference sequence). This CDR3 contains 15 residues. CDR3 nucleotide sequence: TGCAGTGCTAGAGATCAGGGATTGGGGGATGAAAAACTGTTTTTT. Translated, it gives CSARDQGLGDEKLFF.

This clonotype was found many times. This chain connects TRBV7-2 to TRBJ2-7; D not certain. Germline V gives CDR1 SGHTA, CDR2 FQGNSA. The germline V and J ends were trimmed by 5 bases and 2 bases, with 16 bases remaining between them. The length of the CDR3 is 15 residues. The CDR3 DNA reads TGTGCCAGCAGCCTACTAATTACATCCACCTACGAGCAGTACTTC. Translating gives CASSLLITSTYEQYF.

Comments on this clonotype: This clone may be a read error of a much larger clone one base away. The V call is TRBV7-2, the J call TRBJ2-1; 11 positions match TRBD2. Germline V gene lookup returns CDR1 SGHTA and CDR2 FQGNSA. CDR3 length: 18 amino acids. The CDR3 nucleotides read TGTGCCAGCAGCTTTCCGGGACTAGCGGCGATTAACCGAAATGGGCAGTTCTTC. This sequence encodes CASSFPGLAAINRNGQFF.

The chain is built from TRBV7-9 and TRBJ2-7; 11 nucleotides agree with TRBD2. Trimming removed 5 bases from V and 3 bases from J; junction bases left unmatched: 6. CDR1 SEHNR and CDR2 FQNEAQ come from the germline V gene (reference sequence). The CDR3 sequence is 15 residues long. As DNA, the CDR3 is TGTGCCAGCAGCAAAGGAACTAGCGGGGGCTACGAGCAGTACTTC. Translating gives CASSKGTSGGYEQYF. The complete variable domain, with remaining parts taken from reference TRBV7-9 and TRBJ2-7, reads DTGVSQNPRHKITKRGQNVTFRCDPISEHNRLYWYRQTLGQGPEFLTYFQNEAQLEKSRLLSDRFSAERPKGSFSTLEIQRTEQGDSAMYLCASSKGTSGGYEQYFGPGTRLTVT.

This chain links TRBV20-1 with TRBJ2-5, with 9 bases matching TRBD1. The V and J ends lost 6 bases and 3 bases, in that order; junction bases with no gene match: 8. Germline V lookup: CDR1 DFQATT, CDR2 SNEGSKA (reference sequence). The CDR3 extends over 14 amino acids. The CDR3 DNA reads as TGCAGTGCGCCCGGGACAGGGAGCAAAGAGACCCAGTACTTC. Its protein is CSAPGTGSKETQYF.

The V call is TRBV2, the J call TRBJ2-5; D uncertain. The germline V and J ends were trimmed by 3 bases and 7 bases, with 15 bases remaining between them. CDR1 and CDR2 (germline): SNHLY, FYNNEI. This CDR3 spans 14 amino acids. The CDR3 loop is CASSDYQQSGTQYF. The CDR3 bases are TGTGCCAGCAGTGATTATCAACAGTCGGGGACCCAGTACTTC.

This clonotype showed up many times. This chain joins TRBV5-1 and TRBJ1-2; TRBD1 is a possible D gene (5 bases). Germline lookup yields CDR1 SGHRS and CDR2 YFSETQ. V was shortened by 0 bases and J by 4 bases, with 10 bases between the two germline ends. CDR3 size: 14 residues. The CDR3 coding sequence is TGCGCCAGCAGCTTGGCCGCAGGGCCCTATGGCTACACCTTC. Translated: CASSLAAGPYGYTF.

The chain couples TRBV9 to TRBJ2-1; 13 bases are a match to TRBD2. CDR3 length: 17 amino acids. V shed 2 bases and J 4 bases; nucleotides not matched to a gene: 6. Germline CDR1 is SGDLS and CDR2 is YYNGEE. Here the CDR3 reads CASSVRTSGSSYNEQFF. DNA for the CDR3: TGTGCCAGCAGCGTCAGGACTAGCGGGAGTAGTTACAATGAGCAGTTCTTC. The full variable domain, in which reference TRBV9 and TRBJ2-1 provide the parts outside the CDR3, is DSGVTQTPKHLITATGQRVTLRCSPRSGDLSVYWYQQSLDQGLQFLIQYYNGEERAKGNILERFSAQQFPDLHSELNLSSLELGDSALYFCASSVRTSGSSYNEQFFGPGTRLTVL.

This chain links TRBV6-5 with TRBJ2-3, with D perhaps given as TRBD1 or TRBD2 (6 bases each). CDR3 length: 16 amino acids. The V end was cut by 2 bases, the J end by 1 base, with 13 bases between. CDR1 MNHEY and CDR2 SVGAGI come from the germline V gene. CDR3 sequence reads: CASSYGTGARTDTQYF. DNA for the CDR3: TGTGCCAGCAGTTACGGGACGGGGGCCCGCACAGATACGCAGTATTTT.

This clonotype was picked up many times. The CDR3 here is CASSLRGLAYEQFF. The CDR3 DNA sequence: TGTGCCAGCAGCTTGCGGGGGCTGGCATATGAGCAGTTCTTC. The chain links TRBV7-2 to TRBJ2-1; TRBD2 might be the D (7 bases). CDR1 is SGHTA, CDR2 FQGNSA, per germline. Trimming shortened V by 3 bases and J by 8 bases, and 14 bases separated the two germline ends. CDR3 length equals 14 residues.